This T cell receptor (beta chain) was profiled in a study of CD8 T cells in ankylosing spondylitis. Study-level results: Ankylosing spondylitis blood seemed to carry a telltale TCR beta motif made of seven or eight highly homologous variants. Disease-linked clones reportedly concentrated significantly in matched ankylosing spondylitis synovial fluid.

Trimming removed 5 bases from V and 9 bases from J, with 14 bases in between. CDR3 size: 13 residues. In germline, CDR1 is SGHTA, CDR2 FQGNSA. Library preparation for TCR beta used quantitative 5'-RACE with molecular barcodes. TCRdb fed the 5' RACE reads into MiXCR, producing one record per CDR3 protein. The repertoire includes roughly 250,000 distinct CDR3 sequences, 8% to 11% of them detected once, and less than 3% sits in the top ten. This clonotype came up many times. The antigen is not known. The origin of this receptor is a male donor with ankylosing spondylitis or in good health (not recorded which). The rearrangement joins TRBV7-2 to TRBJ2-4; no clear D gene. Sequencing was carried out using blood, either unsorted or a sorted T cell fraction (not recorded which). The chain's CDR3 is CASSHPEPGIQYF. The CDR3 coding sequence is TGTGCCAGCAGCCACCCCGAGCCGGGCATTCAGTACTTC.